Below are 23 T cell receptor beta chains sequenced from a single sample in a study of cytomegalovirus exposure and HLA in healthy donors. Profiled with immunoSEQ multiplex PCR; TCRdb holds only in-frame clones, not every one. The repertoire includes about 180,000 clones, 85% of them detected once, and about 16% sits in the top ten. The material sequenced was PBMCs. Receptor source: a man between 18 and 29 years old in good health and CMV-seropositive.

The rearrangement uses TRBV28 and TRBJ1-3; D is unresolved. Trimming cost V 1 base and J 7 bases, with 5 bases left between them. This CDR3 comprises 12 residues. Germline CDR1 reads MDHEN; CDR2 reads SYDVKM. CDR3 protein: CASSLLLNTIYF. The CDR3 DNA is TGTGCCAGCAGTTTATTACTGAACACCATATATTTT. The variable domain in full, with the rest retrieved from reference TRBV28 and TRBJ1-3, is DVKVTQSSRYLVKRTGEKVFLECVQDMDHENMFWYRQDPGLGLRLIYFSYDVKMKEKGDIPEGYSVSREKKERFSLILESASTNQTSMYLCASSLLLNTIYFGEGSWLTVV.

Written as DNA, the CDR3 is TGTGCCAGCAGCGTAGCGGGACAGACCGTAGATACGCAGTATTTT. Translated: CASSVAGQTVDTQYF. The V gene is TRBV9, the J gene TRBJ2-3; 7 positions match TRBD1. V lost 0 bases and J lost 5; bases outside the gene matches: 6. There are 15 residues in the CDR3. CDR1 and CDR2 from the germline V gene are SGDLS and YYNGEE.

V and J are TRBV27 and TRBJ2-7, with 9 bases identical to TRBD2. J gave up 3 bases and V 1 base, and 10 bases lay outside the gene matches. The CDR3 is made up of 17 amino acids. CDR1 and CDR2 (germline): MNHEY, SMNVEV (reference sequence). The CDR3 protein is CASSLLGERGDNYEQYF. The CDR3 coding sequence is TGTGCCAGCAGTTTATTGGGGGAGCGGGGGGACAACTACGAGCAGTACTTC.

The rearrangement links TRBV9 to TRBJ1-4; 7 nucleotides align to TRBD1. Losses at the gene ends were 4 bases for V and 5 bases for J; bases not matched to a gene: 8. The CDR3 sequence is 15 residues long. The germline gives CDR1 SGDLS, CDR2 YYNGEE. The CDR3 nucleotides read TGTGCCAGCAGCTCTAGAGGGACAGCGAATGAAAAACTGTTTTTT. This codes for CASSSRGTANEKLFF.

This chain links TRBV28 with TRBJ2-7, with TRBD1 matching over 9 bases. Trimming cost V 3 bases and J 0 bases; bases outside gene matches: 6. This CDR3 has 16 amino acids. Looked up from germline, CDR1 is MDHEN and CDR2 is SYDVKM. The CDR3 DNA reads as TGTGCCAGCAGTTTCCACAGGGGGCGCAGCTCCTACGAGCAGTACTTC. Its protein product is CASSFHRGRSSYEQYF.

The chain has TRBV6-5 and TRBJ1-2; 7 bases line up with TRBD1. The junction had 6 bases not matched to a gene; V was cut back by 6 bases and J by 2 bases. CDR1 and CDR2 from the germline V gene are MNHEY and SVGAGI. The CDR3 has 14 amino acids. For the CDR3, the DNA is TGTGCCAGCAGAAACAGGGGCCTCAACTATGGCTACACCTTC. Amino acids: CASRNRGLNYGYTF.

This chain links TRBV5-1 with TRBJ2-2; D is uncertain. V lost 1 base and J lost 6, with 13 bases in between. CDR3 length equals 15 residues. Germline CDR1 and CDR2: SGHRS and YFSETQ. This CDR3 is CASSLNGGDSGELFF. CDR3 DNA sequence: TGCGCCAGCAGCTTGAATGGCGGTGACTCCGGGGAGCTGTTTTTT.

A remark on this clone: The same CDR3 arises from other DNA sequences in this sample as well. The chain employs TRBV6-1 and TRBJ2-3; 11 nucleotides line up with TRBD2. Germline lookup yields CDR1 MNHNS and CDR2 SASEGT. The CDR3 has 14 amino acids. The trim removed 5 bases at V and 3 bases at J, leaving 1 base unmatched. This CDR3 reads CASSLAGGTDTQYF. The CDR3 region has the DNA TGTGCCAGCAGTCTAGCGGGAGGTACAGATACGCAGTATTTT.

The rearrangement links TRBV27 to TRBJ2-1; TRBD2 matches at 15 bases. The CDR3 runs to 17 residues. The germline V gene encodes CDR1 MNHEY and CDR2 SMNVEV (reference sequence). Trimming at V came to 5 bases and at J to 7 bases, leaving 9 bases not matched to a gene. CDR3 loop: CASSPGTSGRRMNEQFF. The DNA for the CDR3 is TGTGCCAGCAGTCCCGGGACTAGCGGGAGGAGGATGAATGAGCAGTTCTTC.

The rearrangement joins TRBV5-1 to TRBJ2-3; 7 positions agree with TRBD1. CDR1 SGHRS and CDR2 YFSETQ come from the germline V gene. The CDR3 spans 13 residues. V lost 6 bases, J lost 5 bases, and 6 bases stayed unmatched. The CDR3 sequence is CASTLTGEDTQYF. CDR3 in DNA: TGCGCCAGCACCCTCACAGGGGAAGATACGCAGTATTTT.

This chain connects TRBV5-1 to TRBJ1-2; the D gene is possibly TRBD1 (5 bases). From germline, CDR1 is SGHRS and CDR2 YFSETQ. V was pared by 2 bases and J by 5 bases, with 16 bases between. The CDR3 length is 15 residues. CDR3 in DNA: TGCGCCAGCAGCTTAGGTGGCAGGGAGGATTATGGCTACACCTTC. Translating gives CASSLGGREDYGYTF.

The CDR3 DNA reads TGTGCCAGCAGTTACCGCCGGACAGGGTCATACGAGCAGTACTTC. The encoded protein is CASSYRRTGSYEQYF. V is TRBV13 and J is TRBJ2-7, with TRBD1 matching over 8 bases. J gave up 4 bases and V 6 bases, and 11 bases lay outside the gene matches. Germline V gene data show CDR1 as PRHDT and CDR2 as FYEKMQ (reference sequence). CDR3 size: 15 residues.

As for this clone: One end of the junction varies from germline; a read error may be responsible. V gene TRBV28 combines with J gene TRBJ2-7; 10 bases fit TRBD1. The V gene's germline CDR1 is MDHEN and CDR2 SYDVKM. The CDR3 has 15 residues. The CDR3 DNA follows: TGTGCCAGCAGGGAGACAGGGGGCCCTTCCTTCGAGCAGTACTTC. Translating gives CASRETGGPSFEQYF.

This sequence joins TRBV4-2 and TRBJ2-3; 13 bases map to TRBD2. Germline V gives CDR1 LGHNA, CDR2 YNFKEQ. This CDR3 has 19 amino acids. The J segment lost 2 bases and the V segment lost 0 bases, leaving 8 bases of the junction unmatched. CDR3 protein: CASSQDHWGLAGITDTQYF. The CDR3 coding sequence is TGTGCCAGCAGCCAAGATCATTGGGGACTAGCGGGGATCACAGATACGCAGTATTTT.

V and J are TRBV7-9 and TRBJ1-1; D gene unclear. Germline V gene data show CDR1 as SEHNR and CDR2 as FQNEAQ (reference sequence). CDR3 length: 15 residues. V dropped 7 bases and J dropped 1 base, with 16 bases sitting between them. In nucleotides, the CDR3 is TGTGCCAGCAACAATTTCGGAGGCTCGAACACTGAAGCTTTCTTT. Protein sequence: CASNNFGGSNTEAFF.

The V gene is TRBV27, the J gene TRBJ1-2; D is perhaps TRBD1 (6 bases). The CDR3 covers 14 residues. V was clipped by 5 bases and J by 6 bases, with 16 bases between them. Germline V gives CDR1 MNHEY, CDR2 SMNVEV (reference sequence). CDR3 residues: CASSLTTGNHGYTF. CDR3 coding DNA: TGTGCCAGCAGTCTAACTACAGGGAACCATGGCTACACCTTC.

In this sample, this clone turned up a few times. The chain is built from TRBV11-2 and TRBJ2-5, with 12 bases fitting TRBD2. CDR1 SGHAT and CDR2 FQNNGV come from the germline V gene. V was pared by 3 bases and J by 2 bases, with 1 base of the junction left unmatched. The CDR3 totals 15 residues. The CDR3 DNA is TGTGCCAGCAGCTTCCTAGCGGGAGGGCAAGAGACCCAGTACTTC. Protein product: CASSFLAGGQETQYF.

This clone has a single count. The V call is TRBV27, the J call TRBJ1-1; 7 nucleotides match TRBD1. The CDR3 sequence is 13 residues long. Losses at the gene ends were 4 bases for V and 8 bases for J; bases not matched to a gene: 7. Germline V gene data show CDR1 as MNHEY and CDR2 as SMNVEV (reference sequence). CDR3: CASSWTTGTEAFF. CDR3 in DNA: TGTGCCAGCAGTTGGACGACAGGGACCGAAGCTTTCTTT.

On this clone itself: Within the sample, other DNA sequences also encode this same CDR3. The chain uses TRBV7-9 and TRBJ2-3; 9 bases align to TRBD1. The trim removed 5 bases at V and 0 bases at J, leaving 3 bases unmatched. CDR1 is SEHNR and CDR2 is FQNEAQ in the germline V gene (reference sequence). The length of the CDR3 is 15 residues. Here the CDR3 reads CASSLGQGSTDTQYF. In DNA, the CDR3 is TGTGCCAGCAGCCTCGGACAGGGGAGCACAGATACGCAGTATTTT.

The chain has TRBV5-4 and TRBJ1-2; D is possibly TRBD1 (6 bases). The CDR3 sequence is 14 residues long. V was trimmed by 6 bases and J by 0 bases, leaving 12 bases between them. CDR1 and CDR2 from the germline V gene are SGHNT and YYREEE (reference sequence). CDR3 sequence: CASNRGGANYGYTF. The CDR3 DNA follows: TGTGCCAGCAATAGAGGGGGAGCTAACTATGGCTACACCTTC.

This rearrangement joins TRBV2 to TRBJ2-1; weak D call: TRBD2 (5 bases). The CDR3 runs to 13 residues. Trimming stripped 7 bases from V and 5 bases from J, with 12 bases between. From germline, CDR1 is SNHLY and CDR2 FYNNEI. This chain's CDR3 is CASNQRLNNEQFF. In DNA form, the CDR3 reads TGTGCCAGCAACCAGCGGCTGAACAATGAGCAGTTCTTC. Based on the CDR3 plus reference TRBV2 and TRBJ2-1, the full variable domain is EPEVTQTPSHQVTQMGQEVILRCVPISNHLYFYWYRQILGQKVEFLVSFYNNEISEKSEIFDDQFSVERPDGSNFTLKIRSTKLEDSAMYFCASNQRLNNEQFFGPGTRLTVL.

The gene calls are TRBV28 and TRBJ1-4; D unclear. Germline CDR1 MDHEN, CDR2 SYDVKM. The CDR3 has 16 residues. The V end was cut by 5 bases, the J end by 0 bases, with 13 bases between. In DNA, the CDR3 is TGTGCCAGCAGTCCGACCCGGAGTGCAACTAATGAAAAACTGTTTTTT. It translates to CASSPTRSATNEKLFF.

The sample holds one count of this clone. The CDR3 does not end in the conserved phenylalanine or tryptophan, so this is likely a read error. The DNA is omitted, as the CDR3 cannot be located on it reliably, and the CDR3 follows TCRdb's listing. CDR3 region: CASSRTSGGNI. The chain has TRBV5-4 and TRBJ2-3; the DNA was not used to check the table's D call, TRBD2. CDR1 is SGHNT and CDR2 is YYREEE in the germline V gene (reference sequence). The CDR3 comprises 11 residues, both ends counted.